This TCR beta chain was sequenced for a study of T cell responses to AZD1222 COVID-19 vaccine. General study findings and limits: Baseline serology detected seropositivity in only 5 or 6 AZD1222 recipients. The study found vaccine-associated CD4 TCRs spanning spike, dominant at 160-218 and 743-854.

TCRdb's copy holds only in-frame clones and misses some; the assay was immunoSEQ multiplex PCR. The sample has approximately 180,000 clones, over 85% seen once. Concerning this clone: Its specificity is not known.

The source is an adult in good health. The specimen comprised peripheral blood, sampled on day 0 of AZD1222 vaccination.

CDR3 bases: TGTGCCAGCACGGATCCGACGGGTGGCAACTATGGCTACACCTTC. The encoded protein is CASTDPTGGNYGYTF. This chain connects TRBV6-5 to TRBJ1-2; D unresolved. V was clipped by 7 bases and J by 2 bases, with 17 bases between them. The CDR3 totals 15 residues. CDR1 and CDR2 (germline): MNHEY, SVGAGI.